What follows are 7 T cell receptor beta chains derived from one specimen sequenced in a study of lymphopenia after photon versus proton radiotherapy. This table comes from immunoSEQ multiplex PCR, and its TCRdb copy is limited to in-frame clones, with some not included. Here the sample spans about 30,000 clones, 85% to 90% being singletons. The sequenced sample was peripheral blood, obtained from a patient treated with proton-based radiotherapy. These receptor sequences come from a woman between 55 and 75 years old with cholangiocarcinoma. Some clones in this sample may be carry-over from other donors' samples.

The rearrangement joins TRBV4-1 to TRBJ1-1, with D uncertain. Germline CDR1 reads MGHRA; CDR2 reads YSYEKL. The V end was cut by 0 bases, the J end by 1 base, with 9 bases between. The CDR3 runs 15 residues. CDR3 DNA: TGCGCCAGCAGCCAAGAATCACACACGAACACTGAAGCTTTCTTT. Amino acid sequence: CASSQESHTNTEAFF.

V is TRBV18 and J is TRBJ1-3, with a possible D match to TRBD1 (6 bases). V was shortened by 5 bases and J by 0 bases, with 14 bases between the two germline ends. CDR1 is KGHSH and CDR2 is LQKENI in the germline V gene. The CDR3 has 16 amino acids. The CDR3 bases are TGTGCCAGCTCAACGGCTGGGGGCCTCTCTGGAAACACCATATATTTT. This translates into CASSTAGGLSGNTIYF.

The chain uses TRBV4-3 and TRBJ1-5; D is unresolved. Per germline, CDR1 LGHNA and CDR2 YSLEER. The V end lost 1 base, the J end lost 3 bases, and 7 bases lay between the germline ends. The CDR3 has 14 residues. The CDR3 here is CASSQAQNNQPQHF. The CDR3, as DNA: TGCGCCAGCAGCCAAGCCCAGAACAATCAGCCCCAGCATTTT.

The CDR3 region is CASSEDTGTDTQYF. The CDR3 DNA is TGCGCCAGCAGTGAAGATACGGGCACAGATACGCAGTATTTT. This rearrangement joins TRBV10-1 to TRBJ2-3, with D hard to call. The CDR3 has 14 amino acids. CDR1 and CDR2 (germline): WNHNN, SYGVQD (reference sequence). Deletions cut 3 bases from V and 1 base from J, with 8 bases between.

This sequence joins TRBV7-9 and TRBJ2-2, with TRBD1 matching 8 bases. J was trimmed by 0 bases and V by 5 bases; bases with no gene match: 8. This CDR3 spans 17 amino acids. Germline values: CDR1 SEHNR, CDR2 FQNEAQ (reference sequence). This CDR3 reads CASSHPTQGANTGELFF. The CDR3, as DNA: TGTGCCAGCAGCCACCCAACACAGGGGGCGAACACCGGGGAGCTGTTTTTT.

The rearrangement links TRBV19 to TRBJ1-4; D is possibly TRBD1 (5 bases). Germline CDR1 and CDR2: LNHDA and SQIVND (reference sequence). This CDR3 is 15 amino acids long. V lost 3 bases and J 7 bases, leaving 15 bases between the germline ends. The CDR3 is CASSIRLGLAEKLFF. The CDR3 coding sequence is TGTGCCAGTAGTATCCGGTTGGGGCTGGCTGAAAAACTGTTTTTT.

The chain is built from TRBV14 and TRBJ1-2; no definite D call. The germline V gene has CDR1 SGHDN and CDR2 FVKESK. With 1 base removed from V and 4 bases from J, the gap between germline ends came to 7 bases. This CDR3 has 13 residues. This chain's CDR3 is CASSQGFSYGYTF. The CDR3 DNA reads TGTGCCAGCAGCCAAGGGTTCAGCTATGGCTACACCTTC. The full variable domain, with the rest looked up from reference TRBV14 and TRBJ1-2, is EAGVTQFPSHSVIEKGQTVTLRCDPISGHDNLYWYRRVMGKEIKFLLHFVKESKQDESGMPNNRFLAERTGGTYSTLKVQPAELEDSGVYFCASSQGFSYGYTFGSGTRLTVV.